The 28 T cell receptor beta chains reported below all come from one sample, sequenced in a study of CD8+ T cells in alopecia areata. Sequencing used cDNA as its template, made by extracting RNA and reverse transcribing it. Method: immunoSEQ multiplex PCR; TCRdb's copy keeps in-frame clones and lacks some. This table holds 150,000 to 200,000 clones, under 80% found once. Treatment specified: oral pan-JAK inhibitor, 5-10 mg twice daily. The specimen comprised CD4+ T cells sorted from blood, sampled between weeks 49 and 50, from a patient treated with tofacitinib. The receptors were sampled from a human donor with alopecia areata.

The chain links TRBV2 to TRBJ2-1, with 12 bases matching TRBD2. Germline lookup yields CDR1 SNHLY and CDR2 FYNNEI. V shed 6 bases, J shed 6 bases, and the junction held 12 bases outside the gene matches. This CDR3 region has 17 residues. CDR3 DNA sequence: TGTGCCAGCAGCCGACTAGCGGGGGCCTCCACGGGCAATGAGCAGTTCTTC. Its translation is CASSRLAGASTGNEQFF.

The chain joins TRBV30 to TRBJ2-1, with D possibly being TRBD2 (6 bases). CDR3 length: 16 residues. V lost 3 bases to trimming and J lost 7 bases, with 22 bases between them. In germline, CDR1 is GTSNPN, CDR2 SVGIG (reference sequence). The CDR3 here is CAWRRPGGAALNEQFF. In nucleotides, the CDR3 is TGTGCCTGGAGAAGACCTGGCGGGGCGGCGCTTAATGAGCAGTTCTTC.

Regarding this clone: The same CDR3 also results from other DNA sequences found in this sample. The chain couples TRBV5-1 to TRBJ2-2; D is unresolved. Germline assignment: CDR1 SGHRS and CDR2 YFSETQ. The CDR3 contains 13 residues. The V gene lost 2 bases and the J gene lost 3 bases, with 5 bases spanning the gap. The CDR3 spells CASSLRDTGELFF. The CDR3 coding sequence is TGCGCCAGCAGCTTAAGGGACACCGGGGAGCTGTTTTTT. The entire variable domain, with the rest obtained from reference TRBV5-1 and TRBJ2-2, is as follows: KAGVTQTPRYLIKTRGQQVTLSCSPISGHRSVSWYQQTPGQGLQFLFEYFSETQRNKGNFPGRFSGRQFSNSRSEMNVSTLELGDSALYLCASSLRDTGELFFGEGSRLTVL.

This clone was picked up a small number of times. This rearrangement joins TRBV4-3 to TRBJ1-4; D is undetermined. The CDR3 spans 17 residues. Germline lookup yields CDR1 LGHNA and CDR2 YSLEER. The germline V and J ends were trimmed by 0 bases and 7 bases, with 18 bases remaining between them. Here the CDR3 reads CASSQENRGTVFEKLFF. The CDR3 nucleotides are TGCGCCAGCAGCCAAGAGAATCGGGGAACGGTTTTTGAAAAACTGTTTTTT.

This clone occurred many times. CDR3 in amino acids: CAWSLAGHNQPQHF. DNA of the CDR3: TGTGCCTGGAGTCTGGCAGGGCACAATCAGCCCCAGCATTTT. The chain joins TRBV30 to TRBJ1-5, with D possibly TRBD1 on 5 matching bases. Trimming stripped 2 bases from V and 3 bases from J, with 11 bases between. The CDR3 loop spans 14 amino acids. In germline, CDR1 is GTSNPN, CDR2 SVGIG (reference sequence).

The chain is built from TRBV27 and TRBJ1-1; the match to TRBD1 covers 8 bases. This CDR3 is 15 amino acids long. The germline gives CDR1 MNHEY, CDR2 SMNVEV (reference sequence). The V and J ends lost 6 bases and 1 base, in that order; junction bases with no gene match: 7. CDR3 amino acids: CASSSGTGGNTEAFF. For the CDR3, the DNA is TGTGCCAGCAGCTCCGGGACAGGAGGGAACACTGAAGCTTTCTTT.

The chain joins TRBV7-2 to TRBJ2-7, with TRBD2 as a possible D gene (6 bases). The CDR3 covers 8 residues. Trimming stripped 11 bases from V and 11 bases from J, with 10 bases between. Per germline, CDR1 SGHTA and CDR2 FQGNSA. CDR3 in amino acids: CAPGLEYF. In DNA, the CDR3 is TGTGCCCCGGGACTGGAGTACTTC. The full variable domain, in which reference TRBV7-2 and TRBJ2-7 provide the parts outside the CDR3, is GAGVSQSPSNKVTEKGKDVELRCDPISGHTALYWYRQSLGQGLEFLIYFQGNSAPDKSGLPSDRFSAERTGGSVSTLTIQRTQQEDSAVYLCAPGLEYFGPGTRLTVT.

The V gene is TRBV29-1, the J gene TRBJ1-1; D is perhaps TRBD1 (5 bases). CDR3 length: 15 amino acids. Between the trimmed V and J ends, which lost 6 bases and 1 base, there was a span of 18 bases. Germline CDR1 is SQVTM and CDR2 is ANQGSEA. CDR3 amino acids: CSVATRLTGNTEAFF. The CDR3 nucleotides are TGCAGCGTAGCAACACGTCTTACAGGGAACACTGAAGCTTTCTTT.

The CDR3 loop is CASRPWAPYNEQFF. The CDR3 DNA reads TGTGCCAGCAGGCCTTGGGCCCCCTACAATGAGCAGTTCTTC. The chain couples TRBV2 to TRBJ2-1, with D unclear. V lost 6 bases and J lost 2, with 11 bases in between. The CDR3 sequence is 14 residues long. Germline CDR1 SNHLY, CDR2 FYNNEI. The full variable domain, in which reference TRBV2 and TRBJ2-1 provide the parts outside the CDR3, is EPEVTQTPSHQVTQMGQEVILRCVPISNHLYFYWYRQILGQKVEFLVSFYNNEISEKSEIFDDQFSVERPDGSNFTLKIRSTKLEDSAMYFCASRPWAPYNEQFFGPGTRLTVL.

The chain couples TRBV29-1 to TRBJ2-2; 8 nucleotides line up with TRBD1. V gave up 7 bases and J gave up 0 bases; unmatched junction bases: 7. Germline V gene data show CDR1 as SQVTM and CDR2 as ANQGSEA. This CDR3 is 15 amino acids long. CDR3: CSATSGGTNTGELFF. The CDR3 bases are TGCAGCGCGACTTCAGGGGGCACGAACACCGGGGAGCTGTTTTTT.

This rearrangement joins TRBV19 to TRBJ1-6; D gene uncertain. Trimming cost V 8 bases and J 6 bases, with 11 bases left between them. CDR3 size: 13 residues. Germline V gene sequence: CDR1 LNHDA, CDR2 SQIVND (reference sequence). CDR3: CASWGGFNSPLHF. The CDR3 region has the DNA TGTGCCAGTTGGGGTGGGTTTAATTCACCCCTCCACTTT. Looking up the rest from reference TRBV19 and TRBJ1-6 gives the full variable domain: DGGITQSPKYLFRKEGQNVTLSCEQNLNHDAMYWYRQDPGQGLRLIYYSQIVNDFQKGDIAEGYSVSREKKESFPLTVTSAQKNPTAFYLCASWGGFNSPLHFGNGTRLTVT.

V is TRBV29-1 and J is TRBJ1-2, with 8 nucleotides matching TRBD1. CDR1 is SQVTM and CDR2 is ANQGSEA in the germline V gene. This CDR3 contains 14 residues. V trimming: 0 bases; J trimming: 8 bases; junction bases outside the gene matches: 8. CDR3 sequence: CSVEDLGRGRGYTF. In DNA form, the CDR3 reads TGCAGCGTTGAAGATCTGGGCAGGGGGCGAGGCTACACCTTC.

The CDR3 reads CASSPSDRGTDTQYF. CDR3 nucleotides: TGCGCCAGCAGCCCCTCGGACAGGGGCACAGATACGCAGTATTTT. The genes are TRBV5-1 and TRBJ2-3, with 8 bases fitting TRBD1. This CDR3 is built from 15 residues. V dropped 4 bases and J dropped 1; count of bases not matched to a gene: 5. Germline CDR1 and CDR2: SGHRS and YFSETQ.

This sequence joins TRBV11-2 and TRBJ2-1; no firm D call. The CDR3 sequence is 13 residues long. Germline CDR1 reads SGHAT; CDR2 reads FQNNGV. Trimming shortened V by 4 bases and J by 6 bases, and 10 bases separated the two germline ends. Written as DNA, the CDR3 is TGTGCCAGCAGCTCAGGATTATTCAATGAGCAGTTCTTC. Translated: CASSSGLFNEQFF.

DNA of the CDR3: TGTGCCAGCATCCGGGCGGGGGGCTCCTACAATGAGCAGTTCTTC. This gives the protein CASIRAGGSYNEQFF. The chain employs TRBV5-4 and TRBJ2-1; the match to TRBD2 covers 8 bases. V lost 6 bases and J lost 0; bases outside the gene matches: 5. The CDR3 covers 15 residues. The V gene's germline CDR1 is SGHNT and CDR2 YYREEE (reference sequence).

The rearrangement links TRBV5-1 to TRBJ2-3; D is undetermined. This CDR3 is 14 amino acids long. Germline lookup yields CDR1 SGHRS and CDR2 YFSETQ. V lost 3 bases, J lost 4 bases, and 12 bases lay in between. Here the CDR3 DNA reads TGCGCCAGCAGCTCGGAGAGGTCATCAGATACGCAGTATTTT. The encoded protein is CASSSERSSDTQYF.

This sequence joins TRBV29-1 and TRBJ2-3; the D gene is possibly TRBD1 (6 bases). The CDR3 extends over 15 amino acids. Between the trimmed V and J ends, which lost 4 bases and 5 bases, there was a span of 19 bases. Germline CDR1 is SQVTM and CDR2 is ANQGSEA. CDR3 sequence (DNA): TGCAGCGTTGGACCTGGCGGACAGCCACAAGATACGCAGTATTTT. It encodes CSVGPGGQPQDTQYF.

The chain joins TRBV5-1 to TRBJ2-2; D not certain. From germline, CDR1 is SGHRS and CDR2 YFSETQ. The V end lost 2 bases, the J end lost 6 bases, and 8 bases lay between the germline ends. The CDR3 consists of 13 residues. The CDR3: CASSLRVAGELFF. In nucleotides, the CDR3 is TGCGCCAGCAGCTTACGGGTCGCCGGGGAGCTGTTTTTT.

This chain joins TRBV4-3 and TRBJ2-7, with D uncertain. V lost 0 bases and J lost 0, with 3 bases in between. The V gene's germline CDR1 is LGHNA and CDR2 YSLEER. CDR3 length equals 13 residues. Here the CDR3 reads CASSQDHSYEQYF. In DNA, the CDR3 is TGCGCCAGCAGCCAAGATCACTCCTACGAGCAGTACTTC.

The CDR3, as DNA: TGTGCCAGCAGTCCCCTCCCAGGGTCGGACGAGCAGTACTTC. This encodes CASSPLPGSDEQYF. The chain joins TRBV28 to TRBJ2-7; possible D gene TRBD1, 5 bases. Trimming removed 5 bases at V and 5 bases at J, with 16 bases between. Germline V gene lookup returns CDR1 MDHEN and CDR2 SYDVKM. The CDR3 is 14 residues long.

The table lists this clone with a few counts. The chain employs TRBV27 and TRBJ2-7; TRBD1 matches 7 bases. In germline, CDR1 is MNHEY, CDR2 SMNVEV (reference sequence). The CDR3 runs to 13 residues. With V trimmed by 4 bases and J by 7 bases, 7 bases remained unmatched. The CDR3 is CASSSNRQGEQYF. Here the CDR3 DNA reads TGTGCCAGCAGTTCGAATAGACAGGGTGAGCAGTACTTC.

A few counts support this clone. The chain couples TRBV27 to TRBJ1-6; 7 bases agree with TRBD1. With V trimmed by 5 bases and J by 14 bases, 9 bases remained unmatched. Germline values: CDR1 MNHEY, CDR2 SMNVEV (reference sequence). The CDR3 spans 13 residues. This CDR3 reads CASSNRQGATLHF. CDR3 nucleotide sequence: TGTGCCAGCAGTAATCGACAGGGAGCGACCCTCCACTTT.

This chain links TRBV29-1 with TRBJ1-2; 11 bases line up with TRBD1. V shed 1 base and J 7 bases; nucleotides not matched to a gene: 5. CDR1 and CDR2 (germline): SQVTM, ANQGSEA. The CDR3 covers 14 residues. CDR3: CSVEGGQGAAGYTF. CDR3 DNA: TGCAGCGTTGAAGGCGGACAGGGGGCTGCTGGCTACACCTTC. Full variable domain (rest looked up from reference TRBV29-1 and TRBJ1-2): SAVISQKPSRDICQRGTSLTIQCQVDSQVTMMFWYRQQPGQSLTLIATANQGSEATYESGFVIDKFPISRPNLTFSTLTVSNMSPEDSSIYLCSVEGGQGAAGYTFGSGTRLTVV.

This clone was recorded many times. V is TRBV2 and J is TRBJ2-6; weak D call: TRBD2 (5 bases). The length of the CDR3 is 15 residues. V lost 8 bases, J lost 2 bases, and 13 bases lay in between. The germline gives CDR1 SNHLY, CDR2 FYNNEI. CDR3 DNA: TGTGCCAGCCACGTATCGAGGGCTGGGGCCAACGTCCTGACTTTC. It yields the protein CASHVSRAGANVLTF. The full variable domain, with the rest looked up from reference TRBV2 and TRBJ2-6, is EPEVTQTPSHQVTQMGQEVILRCVPISNHLYFYWYRQILGQKVEFLVSFYNNEISEKSEIFDDQFSVERPDGSNFTLKIRSTKLEDSAMYFCASHVSRAGANVLTFGAGSRLTVL.

The chain employs TRBV29-1 and TRBJ1-2; TRBD1 matches 9 bases. Germline V lookup: CDR1 SQVTM, CDR2 ANQGSEA. This CDR3 comprises 13 residues. The J segment lost 7 bases and the V segment lost 6 bases, leaving 9 bases of the junction unmatched. For the CDR3, the DNA is TGCAGCGTCAACTCAGGGACAGGGTTTGGCTACACCTTC. Its translation: CSVNSGTGFGYTF. The full variable domain, its missing parts supplied by reference TRBV29-1 and TRBJ1-2, is SAVISQKPSRDICQRGTSLTIQCQVDSQVTMMFWYRQQPGQSLTLIATANQGSEATYESGFVIDKFPISRPNLTFSTLTVSNMSPEDSSIYLCSVNSGTGFGYTFGSGTRLTVV.

This chain connects TRBV7-2 to TRBJ2-2; D gene ambiguous. The germline V gene encodes CDR1 SGHTA and CDR2 FQGNSA. V lost 2 bases and J lost 4, with 5 bases in between. This CDR3 is 13 amino acids long. DNA for the CDR3: TGTGCCAGCAGCTTAAAGGTCACCGGGGAGCTGTTTTTT. Translated, it gives CASSLKVTGELFF. Full variable domain (rest looked up from reference TRBV7-2 and TRBJ2-2): GAGVSQSPSNKVTEKGKDVELRCDPISGHTALYWYRQSLGQGLEFLIYFQGNSAPDKSGLPSDRFSAERTGGSVSTLTIQRTQQEDSAVYLCASSLKVTGELFFGEGSRLTVL.

The chain is built from TRBV13 and TRBJ2-6; D unresolved. The CDR3 has 15 residues. Germline assignment: CDR1 PRHDT and CDR2 FYEKMQ (reference sequence). The V and J ends lost 2 bases and 0 bases respectively, with 5 bases between them. The CDR3 sequence is CASSLLASGANVLTF. The CDR3 bases are TGTGCCAGCAGCTTACTGGCCTCTGGGGCCAACGTCCTGACTTTC.

This chain links TRBV7-3 with TRBJ2-5, with no clear D. The germline gives CDR1 SGHTA, CDR2 FQGTGA. This CDR3 spans 15 amino acids. Trimming stripped 5 bases from V and 1 base from J, with 14 bases between. In DNA, the CDR3 is TGTGCCAGCAGCCCCCAGCCTGGAAGCCAAGAGACCCAGTACTTC. This gives the protein CASSPQPGSQETQYF.